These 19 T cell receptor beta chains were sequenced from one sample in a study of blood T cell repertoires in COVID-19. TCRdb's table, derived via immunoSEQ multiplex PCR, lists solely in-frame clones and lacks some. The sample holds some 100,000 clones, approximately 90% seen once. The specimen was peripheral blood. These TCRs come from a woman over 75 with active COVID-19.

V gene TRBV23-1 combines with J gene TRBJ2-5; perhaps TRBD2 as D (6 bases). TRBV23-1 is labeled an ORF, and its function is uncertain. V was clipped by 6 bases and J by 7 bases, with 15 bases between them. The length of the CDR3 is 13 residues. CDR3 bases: TGCGCCAGCAGCCAACATTGGGGAGGGACCCAGTACTTC. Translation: CASSQHWGGTQYF.

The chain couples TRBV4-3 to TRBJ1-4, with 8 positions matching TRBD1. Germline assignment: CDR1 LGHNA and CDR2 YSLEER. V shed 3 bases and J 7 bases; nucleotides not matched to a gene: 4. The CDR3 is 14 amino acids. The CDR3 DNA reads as TGCGCCAGCAGCCACGGCCAGGGGGCTGAAAAACTGTTTTTT. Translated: CASSHGQGAEKLFF.

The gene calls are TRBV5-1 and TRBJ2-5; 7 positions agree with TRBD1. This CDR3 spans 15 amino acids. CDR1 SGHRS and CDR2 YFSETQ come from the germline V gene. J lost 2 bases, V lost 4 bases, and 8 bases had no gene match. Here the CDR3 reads CASSPYRGSQETQYF. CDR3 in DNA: TGCGCCAGCAGCCCCTACAGGGGCTCTCAAGAGACCCAGTACTTC.

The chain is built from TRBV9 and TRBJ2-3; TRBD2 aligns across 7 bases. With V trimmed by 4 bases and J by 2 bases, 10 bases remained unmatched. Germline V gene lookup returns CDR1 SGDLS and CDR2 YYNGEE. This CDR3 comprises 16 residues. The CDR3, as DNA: TGTGCCAGCAGCTCCCGGGGGGACTCGAACACAGATACGCAGTATTTT. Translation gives CASSSRGDSNTDTQYF.

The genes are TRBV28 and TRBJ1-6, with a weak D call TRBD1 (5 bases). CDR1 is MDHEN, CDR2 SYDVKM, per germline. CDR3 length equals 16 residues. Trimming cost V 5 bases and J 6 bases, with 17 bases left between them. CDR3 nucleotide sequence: TGTGCCAGCAGTCCCCCCCGGGGGAATCGTAATTCACCCCTCCACTTT. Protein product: CASSPPRGNRNSPLHF. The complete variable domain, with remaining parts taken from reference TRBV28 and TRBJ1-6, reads DVKVTQSSRYLVKRTGEKVFLECVQDMDHENMFWYRQDPGLGLRLIYFSYDVKMKEKGDIPEGYSVSREKKERFSLILESASTNQTSMYLCASSPPRGNRNSPLHFGNGTRLTVT.

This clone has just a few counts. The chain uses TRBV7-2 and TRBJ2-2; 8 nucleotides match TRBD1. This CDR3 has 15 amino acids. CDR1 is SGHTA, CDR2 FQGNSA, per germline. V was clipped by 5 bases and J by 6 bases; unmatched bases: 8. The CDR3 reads CASSLGQGWAGELFF. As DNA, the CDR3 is TGTGCCAGCAGCCTCGGACAGGGTTGGGCCGGGGAGCTGTTTTTT.

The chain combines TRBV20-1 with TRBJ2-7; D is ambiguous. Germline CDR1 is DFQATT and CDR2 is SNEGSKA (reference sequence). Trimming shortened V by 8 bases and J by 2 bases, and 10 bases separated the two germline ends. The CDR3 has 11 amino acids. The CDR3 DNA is TGCAGTCCAGACAAGACCTACGAGCAGTACTTC. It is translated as CSPDKTYEQYF.

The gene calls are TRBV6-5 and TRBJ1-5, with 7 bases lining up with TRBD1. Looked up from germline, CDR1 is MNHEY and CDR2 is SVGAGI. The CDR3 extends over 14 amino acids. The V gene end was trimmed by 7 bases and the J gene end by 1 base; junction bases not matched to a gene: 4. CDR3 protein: CASTPTGSNQPQHF. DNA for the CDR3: TGTGCCAGCACCCCGACAGGGAGCAATCAGCCCCAGCATTTT.

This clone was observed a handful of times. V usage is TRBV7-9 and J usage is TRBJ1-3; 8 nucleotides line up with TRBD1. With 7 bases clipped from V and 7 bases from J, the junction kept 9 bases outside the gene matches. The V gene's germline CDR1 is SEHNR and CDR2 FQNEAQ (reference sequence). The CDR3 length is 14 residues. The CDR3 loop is CASIDGQGSNTIYF. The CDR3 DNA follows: TGTGCCAGCATCGACGGACAGGGAAGTAACACCATATATTTT. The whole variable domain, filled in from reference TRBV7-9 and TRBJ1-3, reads DTGVSQNPRHKITKRGQNVTFRCDPISEHNRLYWYRQTLGQGPEFLTYFQNEAQLEKSRLLSDRFSAERPKGSFSTLEIQRTEQGDSAMYLCASIDGQGSNTIYFGEGSWLTVV.

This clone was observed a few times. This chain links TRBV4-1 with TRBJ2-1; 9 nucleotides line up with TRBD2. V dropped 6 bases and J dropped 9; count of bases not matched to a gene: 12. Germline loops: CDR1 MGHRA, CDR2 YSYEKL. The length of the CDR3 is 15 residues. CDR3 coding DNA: TGCGCCAGCAGTCGCGGGACTAGCCTCACTACTGAGCAGTTCTTC. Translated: CASSRGTSLTTEQFF.

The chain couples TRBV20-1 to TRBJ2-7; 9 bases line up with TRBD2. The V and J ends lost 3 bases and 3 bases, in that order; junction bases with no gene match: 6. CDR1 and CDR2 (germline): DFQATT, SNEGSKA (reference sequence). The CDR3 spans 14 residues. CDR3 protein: CSASPGLAYYEQYF. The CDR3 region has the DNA TGCAGTGCTAGTCCGGGACTAGCATACTACGAGCAGTACTTC.

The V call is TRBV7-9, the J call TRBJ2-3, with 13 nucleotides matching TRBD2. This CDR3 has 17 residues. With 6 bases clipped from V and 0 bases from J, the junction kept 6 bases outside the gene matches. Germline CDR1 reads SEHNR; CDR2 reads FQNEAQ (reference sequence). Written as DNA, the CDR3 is TGTGCCAGCAGTCAGGGACTAGCGGGACAAAGCACAGATACGCAGTATTTT. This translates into CASSQGLAGQSTDTQYF.

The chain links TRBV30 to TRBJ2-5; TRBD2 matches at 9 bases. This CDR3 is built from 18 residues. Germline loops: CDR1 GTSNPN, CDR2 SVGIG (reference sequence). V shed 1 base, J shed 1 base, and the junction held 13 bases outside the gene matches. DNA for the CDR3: TGTGCCTGGAGTGGTTGGACTAGCGCCCAGGTAGCCCAAGAGACCCAGTACTTC. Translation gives CAWSGWTSAQVAQETQYF.

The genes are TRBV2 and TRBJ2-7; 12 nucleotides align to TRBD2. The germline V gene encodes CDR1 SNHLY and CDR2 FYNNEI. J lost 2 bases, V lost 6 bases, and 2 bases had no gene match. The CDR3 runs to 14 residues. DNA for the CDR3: TGTGCCAGCAGCCGGACTAGCGGGACCTACGAGCAGTACTTC. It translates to CASSRTSGTYEQYF.

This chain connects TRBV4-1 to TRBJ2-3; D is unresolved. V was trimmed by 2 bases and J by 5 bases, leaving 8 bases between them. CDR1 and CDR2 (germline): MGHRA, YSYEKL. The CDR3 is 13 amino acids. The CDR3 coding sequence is TGCGCCAGCAGCCAATTTGGCCAAGATACGCAGTATTTT. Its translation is CASSQFGQDTQYF.

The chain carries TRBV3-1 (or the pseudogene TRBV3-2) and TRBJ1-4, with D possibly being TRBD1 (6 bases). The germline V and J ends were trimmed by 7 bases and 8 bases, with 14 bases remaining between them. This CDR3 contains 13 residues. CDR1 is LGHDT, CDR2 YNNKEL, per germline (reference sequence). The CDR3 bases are TGTGCCAGCACGATAAGGGGGACCGAAAAACTGTTTTTT. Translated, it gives CASTIRGTEKLFF.

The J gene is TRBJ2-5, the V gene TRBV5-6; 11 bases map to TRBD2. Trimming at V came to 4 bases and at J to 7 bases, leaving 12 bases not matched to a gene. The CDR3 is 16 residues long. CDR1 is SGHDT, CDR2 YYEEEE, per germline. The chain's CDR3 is CASSEVLAGVKGTQYF. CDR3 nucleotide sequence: TGTGCCAGCAGCGAAGTACTAGCGGGAGTCAAAGGGACCCAGTACTTC.

The CDR3 spells CASSQEGRGSYNEQFF. CDR3 sequence (DNA): TGTGCCAGCAGCCAAGAAGGGCGGGGCTCCTACAATGAGCAGTTCTTC. This sequence joins TRBV3-1 (or the pseudogene TRBV3-2) and TRBJ2-1; TRBD2 might be the D (6 bases). The CDR3 has 16 amino acids. Trimming removed 0 bases at V and 0 bases at J, with 9 bases between. Per germline, CDR1 LGHDT and CDR2 YNNKEL (reference sequence).

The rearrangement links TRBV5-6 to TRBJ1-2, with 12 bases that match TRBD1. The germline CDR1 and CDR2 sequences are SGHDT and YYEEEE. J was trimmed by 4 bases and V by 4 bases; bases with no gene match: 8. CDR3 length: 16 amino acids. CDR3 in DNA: TGTGCCAGCAGCCTCGGGGACAGGGGGCCTGGCTATGGCTACACCTTC. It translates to CASSLGDRGPGYGYTF.